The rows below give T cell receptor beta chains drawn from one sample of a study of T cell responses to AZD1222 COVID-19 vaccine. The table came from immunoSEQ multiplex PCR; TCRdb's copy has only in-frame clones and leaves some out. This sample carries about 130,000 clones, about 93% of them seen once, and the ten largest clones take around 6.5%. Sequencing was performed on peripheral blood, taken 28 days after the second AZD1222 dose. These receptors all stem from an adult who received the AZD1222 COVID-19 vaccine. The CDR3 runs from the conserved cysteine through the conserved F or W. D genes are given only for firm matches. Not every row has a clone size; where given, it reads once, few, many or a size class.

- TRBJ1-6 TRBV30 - TGTGCCTGGGACATCTATAATTCACCCCTCCACTTT CAWDIYNSPLHF
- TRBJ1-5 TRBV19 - TGTGCCAGTAGATTGACAGGCGGAGCTCAGCCCCAGCATTTT CASRLTGGAQPQHF
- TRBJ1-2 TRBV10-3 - TGTGCCATCAGTGTCCGGGCAGGGAGAAACCATGGCTACACCTTC CAISVRAGRNHGYTF
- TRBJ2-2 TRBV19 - TGTGCCAGTACAGCCGCGAACACCGGGGAGCTGTTTTTT CASTAANTGELFF
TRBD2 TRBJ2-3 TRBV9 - TGTGCCAGCAGCCAAGGACTAGCGGGGATTGTTACGCAGTATTTT CASSQGLAGIVTQYF
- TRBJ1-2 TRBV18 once TGTGCCAGCTCACCAAGAGAGGATCAAGGCTACACCTTC CASSPREDQGYTF
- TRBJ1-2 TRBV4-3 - TGCGCCAGCAGCCAAGAACCTAGACGGGGCTACACCTTC CASSQEPRRGYTF
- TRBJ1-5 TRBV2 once TGTGCCAGCCGTTCGGTTGAGGTCCTCAATCAGCCCCAGCATTTT CASRSVEVLNQPQHF
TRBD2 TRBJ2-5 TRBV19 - TGTGCCACCCGGCTAGCGGGGGGCCATGACGACCAGTACTTC CATRLAGGHDDQYF
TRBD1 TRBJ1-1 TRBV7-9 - TGTGCCAGCAGCTTAGGGTTCCAGGGGGCATTCGGCTTTGAAGCTTTCTTT CASSLGFQGAFGFEAFF
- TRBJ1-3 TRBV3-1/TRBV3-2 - TGTGCCAGCAGCGGAACCCGGGGGGGCGACTCTGGAAACACCATATATTTT CASSGTRGGDSGNTIYF
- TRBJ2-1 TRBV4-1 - TGCGCCAGCAGCCAAGATGCGGGCCCAAGGCGGGGGCAGTTCTTC CASSQDAGPRRGQFF
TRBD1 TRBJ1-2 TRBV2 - TGTGCCGGCTACGGGACAGCAAGCTATGGCTACACCTTC CAGYGTASYGYTF
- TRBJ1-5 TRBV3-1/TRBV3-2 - TGTGCCAGCAGCCAAGATTCGACTAATCAGCCCCAGCATTTT CASSQDSTNQPQHF
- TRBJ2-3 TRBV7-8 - TGTGCCAGCAGCTTGGGATCGAGCACAGATACGCAGTATTTT CASSLGSSTDTQYF
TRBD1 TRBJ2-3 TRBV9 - TGTGCCAGCAGCGTACAGGGACAGGTGAATACGCAGTATTTT CASSVQGQVNTQYF
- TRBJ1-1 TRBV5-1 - TGCGCCAGCAGCTTGGCCTATATGGGTTCGAACACTGAAGCTTTCTTT CASSLAYMGSNTEAFF
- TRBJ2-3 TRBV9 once TGTGCCAGCAGTCAAGGTGGGGGCTCGGTAGATACGCAGTATTTT CASSQGGGSVDTQYF
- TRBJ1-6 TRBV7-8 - TGTGCCAGCAGCCCGCGGGTGGGCAATTCACCCCTCCACTTT CASSPRVGNSPLHF